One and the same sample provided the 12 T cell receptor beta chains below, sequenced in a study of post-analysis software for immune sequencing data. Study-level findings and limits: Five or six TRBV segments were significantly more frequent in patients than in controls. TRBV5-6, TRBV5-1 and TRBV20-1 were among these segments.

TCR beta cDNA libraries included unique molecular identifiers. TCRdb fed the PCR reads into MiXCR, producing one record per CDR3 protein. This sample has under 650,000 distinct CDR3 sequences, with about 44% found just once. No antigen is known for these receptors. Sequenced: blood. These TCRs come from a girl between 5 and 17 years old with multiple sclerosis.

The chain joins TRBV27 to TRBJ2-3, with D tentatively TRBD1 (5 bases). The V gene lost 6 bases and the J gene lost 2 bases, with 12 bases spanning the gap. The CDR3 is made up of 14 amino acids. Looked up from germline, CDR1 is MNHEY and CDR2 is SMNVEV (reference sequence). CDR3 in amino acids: CASRTDSSTDTQYF. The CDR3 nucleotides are TGTGCCAGCAGGACAGACAGTTCCACAGATACGCAGTATTTT.

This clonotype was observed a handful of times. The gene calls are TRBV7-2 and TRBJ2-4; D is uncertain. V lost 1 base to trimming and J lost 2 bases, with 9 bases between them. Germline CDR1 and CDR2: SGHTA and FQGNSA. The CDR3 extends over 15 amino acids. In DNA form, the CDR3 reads TGTGCCAGCAGCTTAGGGCAGAGCCCCAAAAACATTCAGTACTTC. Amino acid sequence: CASSLGQSPKNIQYF.

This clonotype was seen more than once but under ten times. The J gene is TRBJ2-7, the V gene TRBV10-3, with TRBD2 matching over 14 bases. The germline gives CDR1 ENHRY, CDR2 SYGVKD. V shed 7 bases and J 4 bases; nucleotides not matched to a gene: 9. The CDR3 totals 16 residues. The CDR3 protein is CAINQGGLAGVYEQYF. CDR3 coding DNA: TGTGCCATCAATCAGGGGGGACTAGCGGGAGTATACGAGCAGTACTTC.

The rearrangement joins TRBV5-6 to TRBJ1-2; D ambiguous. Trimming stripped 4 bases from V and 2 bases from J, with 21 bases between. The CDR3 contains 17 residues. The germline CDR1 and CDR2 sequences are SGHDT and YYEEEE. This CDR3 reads CASSHPNVIRFNYGYTF. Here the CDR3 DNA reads TGTGCCAGCAGCCACCCAAATGTGATCAGATTCAACTATGGCTACACCTTC.

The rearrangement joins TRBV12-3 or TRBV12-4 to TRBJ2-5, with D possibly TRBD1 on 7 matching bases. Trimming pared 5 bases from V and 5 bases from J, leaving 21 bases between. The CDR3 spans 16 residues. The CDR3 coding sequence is TGTGCCAGCAGTCACCAGGGGGTGGGGGGTCGGGAGACCCAGTACTTC. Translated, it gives CASSHQGVGGRETQYF.

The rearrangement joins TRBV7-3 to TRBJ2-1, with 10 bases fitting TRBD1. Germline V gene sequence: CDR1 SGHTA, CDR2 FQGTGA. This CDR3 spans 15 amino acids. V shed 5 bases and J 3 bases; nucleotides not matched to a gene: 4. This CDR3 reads CASSDRDRGYNEQFF. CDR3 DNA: TGTGCCAGCAGCGACCGGGACAGGGGCTACAATGAGCAGTTCTTC.

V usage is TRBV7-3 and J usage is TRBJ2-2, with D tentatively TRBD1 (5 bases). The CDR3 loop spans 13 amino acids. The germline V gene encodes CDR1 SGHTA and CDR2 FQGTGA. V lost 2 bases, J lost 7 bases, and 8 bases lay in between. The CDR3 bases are TGTGCCAGCAGCTTACTAGGGGACGGGGAGCTGTTTTTT. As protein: CASSLLGDGELFF. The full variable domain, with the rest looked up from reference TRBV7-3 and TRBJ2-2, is GAGVSQTPSNKVTEKGKYVELRCDPISGHTALYWYRQSLGQGPEFLIYFQGTGAADDSGLPNDRFFAVRPEGSVSTLKIQRTERGDSAVYLCASSLLGDGELFFGEGSRLTVL.

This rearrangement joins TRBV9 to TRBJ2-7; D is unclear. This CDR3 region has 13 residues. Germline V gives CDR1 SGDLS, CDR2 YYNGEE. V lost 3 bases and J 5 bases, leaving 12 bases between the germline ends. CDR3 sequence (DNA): TGTGCCAGCAGCGGCCGACATAATGACGAGCAGTACTTC. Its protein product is CASSGRHNDEQYF.

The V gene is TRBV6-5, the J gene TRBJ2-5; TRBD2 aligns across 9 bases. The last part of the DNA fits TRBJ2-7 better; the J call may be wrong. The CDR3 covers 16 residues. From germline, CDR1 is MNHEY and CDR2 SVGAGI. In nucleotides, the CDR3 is TGTGCCAGCAGTTACTCAGGGACTAGCCTTACCTACGAGCAGTACTTC. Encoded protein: CASSYSGTSLTYEQYF.

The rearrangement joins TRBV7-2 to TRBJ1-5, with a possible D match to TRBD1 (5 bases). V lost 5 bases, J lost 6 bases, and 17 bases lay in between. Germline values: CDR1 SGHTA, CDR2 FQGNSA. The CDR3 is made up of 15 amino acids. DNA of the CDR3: TGTGCCAGCAGCCGCTTCACCGGGGGAGGTCAGCCCCAGCATTTT. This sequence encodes CASSRFTGGGQPQHF.

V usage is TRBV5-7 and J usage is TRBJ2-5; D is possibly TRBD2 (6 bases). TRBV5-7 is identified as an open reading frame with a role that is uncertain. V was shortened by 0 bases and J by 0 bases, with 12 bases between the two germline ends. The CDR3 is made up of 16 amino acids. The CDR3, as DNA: TGTGCCAGCAGCTTGGAACCACCTAGCGACCAAGAGACCCAGTACTTC. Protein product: CASSLEPPSDQETQYF.

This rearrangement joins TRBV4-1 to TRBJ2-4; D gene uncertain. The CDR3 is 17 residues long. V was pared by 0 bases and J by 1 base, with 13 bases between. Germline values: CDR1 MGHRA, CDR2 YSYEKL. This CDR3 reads CASSQEGPGAAKNIQYF. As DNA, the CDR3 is TGCGCCAGCAGCCAAGAAGGCCCGGGTGCGGCCAAAAACATTCAGTACTTC.